A single sample gave rise to the 17 T cell receptor beta chains below, sequenced in a study of regulatory T cells in long-lasting Graves disease. Indicated time point: persistent/refractory GD, antithyroid drugs over 5 years with positive TRAb. PBMC RNA was the source of the TCR library. To make TCR beta libraries, researchers used iRepertoire HTBI primers and Arm-PCR of CDR3 regions. TCRdb processed the multiplex PCR reads anew with MiXCR; each CDR3 protein has one entry. This sample has about 660,000 distinct CDR3 sequences, with 30% found just once. The sample consisted of peripheral blood mononuclear cells (PBMCs), taken when the disease was refractory, from a patient treated with antithyroid drugs. These receptors originate from a female donor with Graves disease.

This chain connects TRBV7-2 to TRBJ2-7; 9 bases line up with TRBD2. The CDR3 sequence is 16 residues long. Germline CDR1 is SGHTA and CDR2 is FQGNSA. Trimming removed 0 bases from V and 4 bases from J; junction bases left unmatched: 7. The CDR3 region is CASSLAAGGPDYEQYF. CDR3 bases: TGTGCCAGCAGCTTAGCCGCGGGAGGGCCGGATTACGAGCAGTACTTC.

This clonotype was counted a few times. The J gene is TRBJ1-5, the V gene TRBV6-2 or TRBV6-3; maybe TRBD1 (6 bases). CDR1 and CDR2 from the germline V gene are MNHEY and SVGEGT. V lost 8 bases to trimming and J lost 6 bases, with 17 bases between them. The CDR3 runs to 14 residues. The DNA of the CDR3 is TGTGCCAGCTCTTTGGGAGGGGGTAGTCAGCCCCAGCATTTT. Amino acids: CASSLGGGSQPQHF.

A few counts support this clonotype. The chain links TRBV19 to TRBJ2-7, with 11 bases identical to TRBD2. Germline assignment: CDR1 LNHDA and CDR2 SQIVND (reference sequence). V shed 3 bases, J shed 4 bases, and the junction held 8 bases outside the gene matches. This CDR3 is 16 amino acids long. DNA for the CDR3: TGTGCCAGTAGTATTAGCGGGAGGGCCAGGACTTACGAGCAGTACTTC. It translates to CASSISGRARTYEQYF. Complete variable domain (other parts from reference TRBV19 and TRBJ2-7): DGGITQSPKYLFRKEGQNVTLSCEQNLNHDAMYWYRQDPGQGLRLIYYSQIVNDFQKGDIAEGYSVSREKKESFPLTVTSAQKNPTAFYLCASSISGRARTYEQYFGPGTRLTVT.

This clonotype was counted only a few times. The rearrangement uses TRBV20-1 and TRBJ2-5, with D possibly matching TRBD1 (6 bases). This CDR3 has 15 amino acids. V gave up 0 bases and J gave up 4 bases, with 15 bases separating them. CDR1 and CDR2 from the germline V gene are DFQATT and SNEGSKA (reference sequence). This chain's CDR3 is CSARENRDLGETQYF. In DNA, the CDR3 is TGCAGTGCTAGAGAGAACAGGGATCTAGGAGAGACCCAGTACTTC.

The chain couples TRBV5-5 to TRBJ1-1; tentative D call: TRBD1 (6 bases). The CDR3 has 16 amino acids. Germline CDR1 reads SGHKS; CDR2 reads YYEKEE (reference sequence). Trimming removed 4 bases at V and 5 bases at J, with 21 bases between. CDR3 amino acids: CASSPRISQGVTEAFF. The DNA of the CDR3 is TGTGCCAGCAGCCCCCGTATCTCACAGGGAGTTACTGAAGCTTTCTTT. Supplemented by reference TRBV5-5 and TRBJ1-1, the full variable domain reads DAGVTQSPTHLIKTRGQQVTLRCSPISGHKSVSWYQQVLGQGPQFIFQYYEKEERGRGNFPDRFSARQFPNYSSELNVNALLLGDSALYLCASSPRISQGVTEAFFGQGTRLTVV.

This clonotype was detected only a few times. The chain uses TRBV7-8 and TRBJ1-6, with D uncertain. CDR1 is SGHVS, CDR2 FQNEAQ, per germline. V lost 6 bases and J lost 0, with 12 bases in between. The CDR3 runs to 16 residues. CDR3 region: CASRQRLSSYNSPLHF. CDR3 DNA: TGTGCCAGCAGGCAACGATTGAGCTCCTATAATTCACCCCTCCACTTT.

There are a few counts of this clonotype. This chain links TRBV28 with TRBJ1-5; no definite D call. Looked up from germline, CDR1 is MDHEN and CDR2 is SYDVKM. CDR3 length: 15 residues. Trimming stripped 4 bases from V and 4 bases from J, with 14 bases between. Here the CDR3 DNA reads TGTGCCAGCAGTTGGCCCCGGGTGGGGAATCAGCCCCAGCATTTT. Its translation: CASSWPRVGNQPQHF. Together with reference TRBV28 and TRBJ1-5, the CDR3 gives the full variable domain: DVKVTQSSRYLVKRTGEKVFLECVQDMDHENMFWYRQDPGLGLRLIYFSYDVKMKEKGDIPEGYSVSREKKERFSLILESASTNQTSMYLCASSWPRVGNQPQHFGDGTRLSIL.

This clonotype showed up just a few times. A much more abundant neighbour one base away suggests this may be a read error. The chain employs TRBV6-5 and TRBJ2-5, with 9 nucleotides matching TRBD2. V lost 0 bases to trimming and J lost 1 base; unmatched junction nucleotides: 3. This CDR3 is 16 amino acids long. CDR1 is MNHEY, CDR2 SVGAGI, per germline. The CDR3 spells CASSYSLAGSQETQYF. The CDR3 DNA is TGTGCCAGCAGTTACTCCCTAGCGGGAAGCCAAGAGACCCAGTACTTC.

The rearrangement links TRBV20-1 to TRBJ2-2; a weak D match, TRBD2 (6 bases). Trimming cost V 1 base and J 7 bases, with 16 bases left between them. CDR1 DFQATT and CDR2 SNEGSKA come from the germline V gene (reference sequence). The length of the CDR3 is 15 residues. The CDR3 loop reads CSARVGGRSGGELFF. For the CDR3, the DNA is TGCAGTGCTAGAGTAGGTGGGAGGAGCGGCGGGGAGCTGTTTTTT.

The table lists this clonotype with a few counts. The chain combines TRBV27 with TRBJ2-7, with D possibly TRBD2 on 6 matching bases. Germline loops: CDR1 MNHEY, CDR2 SMNVEV (reference sequence). The CDR3 sequence is 14 residues long. Trimming shortened V by 6 bases and J by 3 bases, and 15 bases separated the two germline ends. The CDR3 loop reads CASSRGIGGYEQYF. The CDR3 region has the DNA TGTGCCAGCAGCCGGGGGATCGGGGGCTACGAGCAGTACTTC.

There are a few counts of this clonotype. In DNA form, the CDR3 reads TGCAGTGCCACCGATAGCGGGCCAAACCAAGAGACCCAGTACTTC. This sequence encodes CSATDSGPNQETQYF. The V and J genes are TRBV20-1 and TRBJ2-5; 7 bases fit TRBD2. From germline, CDR1 is DFQATT and CDR2 SNEGSKA (reference sequence). Trimming took 6 bases from V and 0 from J; bases not matched to a gene: 10. This CDR3 comprises 15 residues.

The V gene is TRBV14, the J gene TRBJ2-7; 7 nucleotides agree with TRBD2. The junction had 9 bases not matched to a gene; V was cut back by 1 base and J by 0 bases. The CDR3 covers 17 residues. Germline CDR1 is SGHDN and CDR2 is FVKESK. The DNA of the CDR3 is TGTGCCAGCAGCCAAGCGGCTAGCGGCTTTAGCTCCTACGAGCAGTACTTC. Translating gives CASSQAASGFSSYEQYF.

This sequence joins TRBV7-9 and TRBJ1-1, with TRBD1 matching over 9 bases. CDR1 is SEHNR and CDR2 is FQNEAQ in the germline V gene (reference sequence). J lost 11 bases, V lost 4 bases, and 11 bases had no gene match. This CDR3 spans 14 amino acids. CDR3 sequence (DNA): TGTGCCAGCAGCTCCCCCCACGGGACAGGGTCGGCTTTCTTT. Translating it yields CASSSPHGTGSAFF.

The genes are TRBV6-1 and TRBJ1-1, with a tentative D call TRBD1 (5 bases). Germline CDR1 MNHNS, CDR2 SASEGT. The CDR3 has 14 amino acids. Trimming removed 6 bases at V and 7 bases at J, with 18 bases between. CDR3 nucleotide sequence: TGTGCCAGCAGGGCTCGGTTGGGGCAAGATGAAGCTTTCTTT. Its translation is CASRARLGQDEAFF.

With respect to this clonotype: A read error may account for a junction end that differs from germline. The chain has TRBV5-1 and TRBJ1-1; D might be TRBD1 (5 bases). The CDR3 consists of 15 residues. Germline CDR1 SGHRS, CDR2 YFSETQ. CDR3 in amino acids: CASSPREGTNTEAFF. In DNA form, the CDR3 reads TGTGCCAGCTCACCACGGGAGGGGACGAACACTGAAGCTTTCTTT.

This clonotype was detected ten times or more. This sequence joins TRBV6-1 and TRBJ1-5; a possible D gene is TRBD1 (6 bases). The CDR3 runs to 13 residues. Germline V CDR1 and CDR2: MNHNS, SASEGT. V lost 2 bases and J lost 11, with 13 bases in between. CDR3: CASSETGPWAQHF. The DNA of the CDR3 is TGTGCCAGCAGTGAAACAGGGCCGTGGGCCCAGCATTTT.

This clonotype was picked up a small number of times. V and J are TRBV2 and TRBJ1-2; 8 positions match TRBD1. CDR1 and CDR2 (germline): SNHLY, FYNNEI. V shed 5 bases, J shed 8 bases, and the junction held 10 bases outside the gene matches. This CDR3 is built from 14 residues. The CDR3 here is CASSWKQGALGYTF. The CDR3 region has the DNA TGTGCCAGCAGTTGGAAGCAGGGGGCTCTGGGCTACACCTTC.